These 3 T cell receptor beta chains share one sample of origin, sequenced in a study of identical twins. TCRdb re-called the 5' RACE reads with MiXCR, one entry per CDR3 protein. The sample lists some 300,000 distinct CDR3 sequences; about 12% were seen once. These data also formed part of another study, on yellow fever vaccine responses in identical twins.

The specimen sequenced was CD8+ T cells sorted from blood. The origin of the receptors is a woman younger than 35 in good health.

There are many counts of this clonotype. The V gene is TRBV10-3, the J gene TRBJ2-1; D is possibly TRBD1 or TRBD2 (7 bases each). V lost 9 bases and J lost 8, with 17 bases in between. Germline loops: CDR1 ENHRY, CDR2 SYGVKD. CDR3 length equals 13 residues. The CDR3 DNA is TGTGCCATTGGCGGGGGACAGAGGTATGAGCAGTTCTTC. Translating gives CAIGGGQRYEQFF.

The genes are TRBV28 and TRBJ2-1, with 11 positions matching TRBD1. Germline V CDR1 and CDR2: MDHEN, SYDVKM. This CDR3 has 15 residues. V lost 3 bases to trimming and J lost 6 bases; unmatched junction nucleotides: 4. CDR3 nucleotides: TGTGCCAGCAGTTTTGGGGGGACAGGGGGCAATGAGCAGTTCTTC. Encoded protein: CASSFGGTGGNEQFF. Using reference TRBV28 and TRBJ2-1 for the parts outside the CDR3, the full variable domain is DVKVTQSSRYLVKRTGEKVFLECVQDMDHENMFWYRQDPGLGLRLIYFSYDVKMKEKGDIPEGYSVSREKKERFSLILESASTNQTSMYLCASSFGGTGGNEQFFGPGTRLTVL.

The CDR3 bases are TGCGCCAGCAGCAAAAGGCCCGACGATTCACCCCTCCACTTT. Translated, it gives CASSKRPDDSPLHF. This chain uses TRBV4-1 with TRBJ1-6; D is uncertain. The germline V gene encodes CDR1 MGHRA and CDR2 YSYEKL. V was trimmed by 5 bases and J by 8 bases, leaving 13 bases between them. The CDR3 runs 14 residues.